This is a list of T cell receptor beta chains from one sample in a study of T cell responses to AZD1222 COVID-19 vaccine. The assay was immunoSEQ multiplex PCR, and TCRdb's table has in-frame clones only and misses some. Seen here are fewer than 95,000 clones, 80% to 90% observed once, and the top ten hold approximately 30%. Sequencing was performed on peripheral blood, taken on day 0 of AZD1222 vaccination. The receptors shown here come from an adult in good health. The CDR3 runs from the conserved cysteine through the conserved F or W. The D gene is left open where the match is weak. Clone size is given for some rows only: seen once, a few or many times, or a class if the clone is expanded.

TRBV5-1	.	.	TRBJ1-4	TGCGCCAGCAGCTTAGTTCAGGGAGGCGAAAAACTGTTTTTT	CASSLVQGGEKLFF
TRBV24-1	.	TRBD2	TRBJ2-2	TGTGCCACCAGTGACCCAACACGACTAGCGGTGAACACCGGGGAGCTGTTTTTT	CATSDPTRLAVNTGELFF
TRBV11-3	.	.	TRBJ2-7	TGTGCCAGCAGCTTTGGGGGAAGGGGCTACGAGCAGTACTTC	CASSFGGRGYEQYF
TRBV5-6	few	TRBD1	TRBJ2-7	TGTGCCAGCTCGCCCCGGGACAGATACTACGAGCAGTACTTC	CASSPRDRYYEQYF
TRBV6-5	.	.	TRBJ2-3	TGTGCCAGCAGCTGGGGCGGAATCAGCACAGATACGCAGTATTTT	CASSWGGISTDTQYF
TRBV6-6	once	.	TRBJ2-1	TGTGCCAGCACCTTAGGTGGGGAGGCCTACAATGAGCAGTTCTTC	CASTLGGEAYNEQFF
TRBV19	once	.	TRBJ2-7	TGTGCCAGTAGTATCTTCTCAGGGGAGTGGTCCTACGAGCAGTACTTC	CASSIFSGEWSYEQYF
TRBV18	.	.	TRBJ2-1	TGTGCCAGCTCACCCGGACAGCTTCGCTACAATGAGCAGTTCTTC	CASSPGQLRYNEQFF
TRBV5-5	few	.	TRBJ1-5	TGTGCCAGCAGCTCCGGCCCGCCGGGCAATCAGCCCCAGCATTTT	CASSSGPPGNQPQHF
TRBV28	.	TRBD1	TRBJ2-5	TGTGCCAGCTTTTCGAGAGGGGGCCGGGAGACCCAGTACTTC	CASFSRGGRETQYF
TRBV5-1	.	TRBD2	TRBJ2-2	TGCGCCAGCAGCTTGAACCCACTAGCGGGGAACACCGGGGAGCTGTTTTTT	CASSLNPLAGNTGELFF
TRBV19	.	TRBD1	TRBJ1-2	TGTGCCAGTAGTGTGACAGGGTGGGCCAACTATGGCTACACCTTC	CASSVTGWANYGYTF
TRBV4-1	.	.	TRBJ1-5	TGCGCCAGCAGCCTACCGACCGCTGCTCAGCCCCAGCATTTT	CASSLPTAAQPQHF
TRBV30	.	.	TRBJ2-7	TGTGCCTGGAGTACGGGCTACGAGCAGTACTTC	CAWSTGYEQYF
TRBV19	.	.	TRBJ2-3	TGTGCCAGTAGCTCCCGATATGGGGAGACTAGCACAGATACGCAGTATTTT	CASSSRYGETSTDTQYF
TRBV27	.	.	TRBJ2-1	TGTGCCAGCAGTTCACAGAGCACCTACAATGAGCAGTTCTTC	CASSSQSTYNEQFF
TRBV30	.	.	TRBJ2-3	TGTGCCTGGAGTGATGGGGTAATGGGAGATACGCAGTATTTT	CAWSDGVMGDTQYF
TRBV9	.	TRBD1	TRBJ2-7	TGTGCCAGCAGCGAGACTGGGACAGGAGGCGAGCAGTACTTC	CASSETGTGGEQYF
TRBV29-1	.	TRBD1	TRBJ2-2	TGCAGCGTGGACCCGGAAGACAGGGGGGAAGAAACCGGGGAGCTGTTTTTT	CSVDPEDRGEETGELFF
TRBV28	.	TRBD1	TRBJ1-2	TGTGCCAGCAGTTCGTGGACAGGGGTAGGTTATAGCTATGGCTACACCTTC	CASSSWTGVGYSYGYTF
TRBV18	.	TRBD2	TRBJ2-7	TGTGCCAGCTCACCAGGCGTGGGCGGGAGGAGTTCCTACGAGCAGTACTTC	CASSPGVGGRSSYEQYF
TRBV5-1	few	.	TRBJ1-3	TGCGCCAGCAGCTTGGGTACAGCCACCTCTGGAAACACCATATATTTT	CASSLGTATSGNTIYF
TRBV7-9	.	TRBD1	TRBJ1-5	TGTGCCAGCAGCATCGGACAGGCCCATCAGCCCCAGCATTTT	CASSIGQAHQPQHF
TRBV28	.	.	TRBJ2-2	TGTGCCAGCAGTCCTGAGCCGGAGCGGGGGGAGCTGTTTTTT	CASSPEPERGELFF
TRBV7-9	.	.	TRBJ2-1	TGTGCCAGCAGCTTAGATCCCAACAATGAGCAGTTCTTC	CASSLDPNNEQFF
TRBV28	.	.	TRBJ1-1	TGTGCCAGCAGCATCCAGGGCAGGGGATCAGCAACTGAAGCTTTCTTT	CASSIQGRGSATEAFF
TRBV10-3	.	TRBD2	TRBJ2-1	TGTGCCATCAGTGGAAGTAGCGGGAGTCCGGAATACAATGAGCAGTTCTTC	CAISGSSGSPEYNEQFF
TRBV7-2	few	TRBD2	TRBJ2-5	TGTGCCAGCAGCTTAGCGGGGGGGGTTCAAGCCCAGTACTTC	CASSLAGGVQAQYF
TRBV28	.	TRBD2	TRBJ2-7	TGTGCCAGCATTCCAGGGACTAGCGGCTACGAGCAGTACTTC	CASIPGTSGYEQYF
TRBV20-1	.	.	TRBJ2-3	TGCAGTGCAACGAGTACAGATACGCAGTATTTT	CSATSTDTQYF
TRBV19	.	.	TRBJ1-5	TGTGCCACCCGAACAGGCCTGGAGGGCAATCAGCCCCAGCATTTT	CATRTGLEGNQPQHF
TRBV10-2	.	TRBD1	TRBJ1-5	TGCGCCAGCAGCCGGACAGGGCTCAATCAGCCCCAGCATTTT	CASSRTGLNQPQHF
TRBV28	.	.	TRBJ1-6	TGTGCCAGCAGTGCCGACTGGGATTATAATTCACCCCTCCACTTT	CASSADWDYNSPLHF
TRBV7-2	.	TRBD2	TRBJ2-2	TGTGCTACCGGGGAGGGGCCCGGCACCGGGGAGCTGTTTTTT	CATGEGPGTGELFF
TRBV9	.	TRBD1	TRBJ2-7	TGTGCCAGCAGCGTAGACCTAGGACAGGGTCTATACGAGCAGTACTTC	CASSVDLGQGLYEQYF
TRBV11-2	.	TRBD2	TRBJ2-1	TGTGCCAGCAGCTCTCCTTCGGGGACTAGGATTACAAACAATGAGCAGTTCTTC	CASSSPSGTRITNNEQFF
TRBV6-5	.	TRBD1	TRBJ2-5	TGTGCCAGCATGGGGACAGGGAAAGAGACCCAGTACTTC	CASMGTGKETQYF
TRBV4-3	.	.	TRBJ2-3	TGCGCCAGCAGCCAAGATCTGCTAGCGTTTAGCACAGATACGCAGTATTTT	CASSQDLLAFSTDTQYF
TRBV11-2	.	.	TRBJ2-6	TGTGCCAGCAGCCCCACCCCCGGGCCGCTACCGGCGCGCACCAACGTCCTGACTTTC	CASSPTPGPLPARTNVLTF
TRBV6-4	.	.	TRBJ2-3	TGTGCCAGCAGTGACTCGCCGCAGCGAAGCACAGATACGCAGTATTTT	CASSDSPQRSTDTQYF
TRBV18	.	TRBD1	TRBJ2-1	TGTGCCAGCTCAGGTCTCCGGGACAGGGATAGAAATGAGCAGTTCTTC	CASSGLRDRDRNEQFF
TRBV28	once	.	TRBJ2-7	TGTGCCAGCAGTTTAGCCGGGCCCCACTCCCAGTACTTC	CASSLAGPHSQYF
TRBV2	.	TRBD1	TRBJ1-3	TGTGCCAGCAGAGACAGGGGACTCTCTGGAAACACCATATATTTT	CASRDRGLSGNTIYF
TRBV28	.	.	TRBJ2-6	TGTGCCAGCAGGGGGCGCTCTGGGGCCAACGTCCTGACTTTC	CASRGRSGANVLTF
TRBV7-9	.	.	TRBJ1-2	TGTGCCAGCAGCTTAGATGGAGGGGCTAACTATGGCTACACCTTC	CASSLDGGANYGYTF
TRBV4-1	.	.	TRBJ2-5	TGCGCCAGCAGCCAAGATGTCCAGCGGAAAGAGACCCAGTACTTC	CASSQDVQRKETQYF
TRBV24-1	.	.	TRBJ2-3	TGTGCCACCAGCGCCCCGGGGGATCCCACAGATACGCAGTATTTT	CATSAPGDPTDTQYF
TRBV28	.	.	TRBJ1-2	TGTGCCAGCAGTTTCGAGACAGTCAACTATGGCTACACCTTC	CASSFETVNYGYTF
TRBV27	.	.	TRBJ1-4	TGTGCCAGCAGTTCCTTATCTGCAACTAATGAAAAACTGTTTTTT	CASSSLSATNEKLFF
TRBV3-1/TRBV3-2	few	TRBD2	TRBJ2-2	TGTGCCAGCAGCCAAGGCAGCGGGAGATTAAACGGGGAGCTGTTTTTT	CASSQGSGRLNGELFF
TRBV28	.	.	TRBJ1-1	TGTGCCAGCAGTTTATCCCCCGACATCCTGAACACTGAAGCTTTCTTT	CASSLSPDILNTEAFF
TRBV4-1	.	TRBD1	TRBJ1-5	TGCGCCAGCAGCCCTGACAGGGGTAATCAGCCCCAGCATTTT	CASSPDRGNQPQHF
TRBV10-1	.	.	TRBJ2-3	TGCGCCAGCAGTGACGAGGAAGGGAAAGATACGCAGTATTTT	CASSDEEGKDTQYF
TRBV30	.	.	TRBJ2-3	TGTGCCTGGATTGAACCGGGGCTAGGGACAGATACGCAGTATTTT	CAWIEPGLGTDTQYF
TRBV12-5	.	TRBD2	TRBJ2-3	TGTGCTAGTGGTTTGGGGCTAGCGGGCCCCCCAGATACGCAGTATTTT	CASGLGLAGPPDTQYF